The clone carrying this TCR beta chain appeared many times. Other nucleotide sequences in the sample specify the same CDR3. TCRdb recomputed clones from the PCR reads via MiXCR. Of under 45,000 clones in the sample, less than 20% are singletons; the top ten hold 9.9%. Patients were all untreated before their thyroid surgery. The germline gives CDR1 MNHNS, CDR2 SASEGT. V lost 5 bases and J lost 0, with 11 bases in between. The CDR3 loop spans 15 amino acids. This entry comes from a study of metastatic and nonmetastatic thyroid tumors. The chain recombines TRBV6-1 with TRBJ2-1; perhaps TRBD2 as D (5 bases). This sequence was found in a female donor with papillary thyroid cancer or a benign thyroid nodule (not recorded which). Some clones in this sample may be carry-over from other donors' samples. The specimen was tumor tissue. CDR3 amino acids: CASSPSRSSYNEQFF. As DNA, the CDR3 is TGTGCCAGCAGTCCTAGCAGAAGCTCCTACAATGAGCAGTTCTTC.